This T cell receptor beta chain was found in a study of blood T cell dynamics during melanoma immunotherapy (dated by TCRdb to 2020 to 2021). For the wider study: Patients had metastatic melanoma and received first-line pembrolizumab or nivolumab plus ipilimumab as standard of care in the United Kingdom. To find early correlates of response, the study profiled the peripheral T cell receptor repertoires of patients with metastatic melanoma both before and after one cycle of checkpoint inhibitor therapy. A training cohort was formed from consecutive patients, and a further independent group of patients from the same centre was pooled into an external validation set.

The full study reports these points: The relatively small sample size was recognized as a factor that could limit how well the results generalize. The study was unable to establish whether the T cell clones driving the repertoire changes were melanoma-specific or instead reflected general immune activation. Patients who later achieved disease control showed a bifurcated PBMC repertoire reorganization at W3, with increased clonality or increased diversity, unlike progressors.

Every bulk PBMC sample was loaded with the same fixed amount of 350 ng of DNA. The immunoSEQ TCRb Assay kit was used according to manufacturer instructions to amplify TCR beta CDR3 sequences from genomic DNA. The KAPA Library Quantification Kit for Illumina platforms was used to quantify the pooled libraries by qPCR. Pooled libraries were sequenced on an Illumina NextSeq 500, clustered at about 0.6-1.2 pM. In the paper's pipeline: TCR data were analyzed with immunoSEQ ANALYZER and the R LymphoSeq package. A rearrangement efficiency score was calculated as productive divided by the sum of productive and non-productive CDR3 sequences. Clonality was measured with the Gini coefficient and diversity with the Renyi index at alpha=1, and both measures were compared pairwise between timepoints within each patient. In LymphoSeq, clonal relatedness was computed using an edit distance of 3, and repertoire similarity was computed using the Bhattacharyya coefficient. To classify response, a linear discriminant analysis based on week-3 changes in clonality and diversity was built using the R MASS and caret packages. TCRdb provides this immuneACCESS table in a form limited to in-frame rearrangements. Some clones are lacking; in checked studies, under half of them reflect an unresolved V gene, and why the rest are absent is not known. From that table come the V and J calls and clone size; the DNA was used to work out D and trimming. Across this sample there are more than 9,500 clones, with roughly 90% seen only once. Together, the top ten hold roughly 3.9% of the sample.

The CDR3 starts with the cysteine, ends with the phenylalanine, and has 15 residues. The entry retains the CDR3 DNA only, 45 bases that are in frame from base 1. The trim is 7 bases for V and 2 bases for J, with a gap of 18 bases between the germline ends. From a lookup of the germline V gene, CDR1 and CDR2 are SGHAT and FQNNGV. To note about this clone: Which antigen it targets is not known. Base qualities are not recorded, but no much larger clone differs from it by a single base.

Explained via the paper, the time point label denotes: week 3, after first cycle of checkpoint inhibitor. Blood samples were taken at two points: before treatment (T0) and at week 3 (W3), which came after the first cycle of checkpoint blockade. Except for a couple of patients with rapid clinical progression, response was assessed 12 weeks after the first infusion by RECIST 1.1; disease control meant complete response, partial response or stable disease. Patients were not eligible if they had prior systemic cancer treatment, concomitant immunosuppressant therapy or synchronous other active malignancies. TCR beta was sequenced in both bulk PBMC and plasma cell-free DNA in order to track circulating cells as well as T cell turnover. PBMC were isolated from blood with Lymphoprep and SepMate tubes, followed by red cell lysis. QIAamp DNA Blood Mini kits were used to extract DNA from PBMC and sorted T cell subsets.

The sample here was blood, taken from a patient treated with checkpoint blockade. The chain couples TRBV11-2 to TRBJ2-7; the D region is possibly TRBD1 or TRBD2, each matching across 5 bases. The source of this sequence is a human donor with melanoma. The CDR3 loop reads CASIHPGRPAYEQYF. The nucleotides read TGTGCCAGCATTCACCCGGGACGGCCAGCCTACGAGCAGTACTTC. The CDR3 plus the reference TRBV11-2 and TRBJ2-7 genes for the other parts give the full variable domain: EAGVAQSPRYKIIEKRQSVAFWCNPISGHATLYWYQQILGQGPKLLIQFQNNGVVDDSQLPKDRFSAERLKGVDSTLKIQPAKLEDSAVYLCASIHPGRPAYEQYFGPGTRLTVT.